Listed below are T cell receptor beta chains from one sample, sequenced in a study of human T cells and chemical hapten exposure. TCRdb analysed the RACE reads with MiXCR anew, one entry per CDR3 protein. Of tens of thousands of distinct CDR3 sequences listed, 8.5% are singletons. Sequencing was performed on whole blood, taken in connection with sensitization to the hapten diphenylcyclopropenone (DPC). The receptors come from a woman aged 45-60 years with alopecia areata. Some clones in this sample may be carry-over from other donors' samples. Each CDR3 is given with its conserved first and last residue. The D gene is left open where the match is weak. Expanded clones get a size class; other rows say once, few or many, or leave the size out.

V	size	J	D	DNA	CDR3
TRBV5-1	.	TRBJ2-1	.	TGCGCCAGCAGCTTGCGGGGCTCCTACAATGAGCAGTTCTTC	CASSLRGSYNEQFF
TRBV7-8	.	TRBJ2-5	TRBD2	TGTGCCAGCAGCTTACCCCTTGGGTTAGCGGGAGAAGAGACCCAGTACTTC	CASSLPLGLAGEETQYF
TRBV29-1	many	TRBJ2-1	TRBD2	TGCAGCGCCTTCACTAGCGGGAGAGGGGATGAGCAGTTCTTC	CSAFTSGRGDEQFF
TRBV29-1	.	TRBJ2-5	TRBD2	TGCAGCGTTGATAGCGGGGAAGAGACCCAGTACTTC	CSVDSGEETQYF
TRBV4-2	.	TRBJ2-2	TRBD2	TGTGCCAGCAGCCAAGATCAGGCAGCGGGGGGGCTCCGGGAGCTGTTTTTT	CASSQDQAAGGLRELFF
TRBV20-1	.	TRBJ1-1	.	TGCAGTGTGCGCCAGGCGTTGAACACTGAAGCTTTCTTT	CSVRQALNTEAFF
TRBV6-6	few	TRBJ1-5	.	TGTGCCAGCAGTTACGGGTCCACTAATCAGCCCCAGCATTTT	CASSYGSTNQPQHF
TRBV10-3	many	TRBJ2-1	TRBD2	TGTGCCACAACTGGGCTGGGCGGGGGGACGAACAATGAGCAGTTCTTC	CATTGLGGGTNNEQFF
TRBV20-1	few	TRBJ2-7	TRBD2	TGCAGTGCTAGACTAGCGGGAGAGGTCTACGAGCAGTACTTC	CSARLAGEVYEQYF
TRBV7-2	many	TRBJ1-5	.	TGTGCCAGCAGCTCACAGGGAGGGCAGCCCCAGCATTTT	CASSSQGGQPQHF
TRBV10-2	few	TRBJ2-1	.	TGCGCCACCCGGGGGCTAGCGAGCTCCTACAATGAGCAGTTCTTC	CATRGLASSYNEQFF